The rows below give T cell receptor beta chains drawn from one sample of a study of blood T cell repertoires in COVID-19. Using immunoSEQ multiplex PCR, the repertoire was profiled, and TCRdb retains in-frame clones only, with some absent. The sample yields 120,000 or so clones, about 72% seen once. Sequencing input: peripheral blood. The receptors here all came from a woman aged 60 to 75 with acute or convalescent COVID-19. Each CDR3 is given with its conserved first and last residue. Fields, in order: V gene, D gene, J gene, clone size, CDR3 DNA, CDR3 protein. A D gene is named only where the DNA matches it firmly. Clone size appears in some rows only: once, few, many, or a class for an expanded clone.

>TRBV7-2|-|TRBJ2-1|-
TGTGCCAGCAGCTTAGCGAGGAGGGGGCTAAGGAATGAGCAGTTCTTC
CASSLARRGLRNEQFF
>TRBV7-9|TRBD1|TRBJ1-2|-
TGTGCCAGCAGCCGGTCGGACAGGGGCCATGGCTACACCTTC
CASSRSDRGHGYTF
>TRBV18|-|TRBJ1-2|-
TGTGCCAGCTCACTTGGGCCCATATATGGCTACACCTTC
CASSLGPIYGYTF
>TRBV2|-|TRBJ1-1|-
TGTGCCAGCACCCAGACTGAGAACACTGAAGCTTTCTTT
CASTQTENTEAFF
>TRBV2|TRBD2|TRBJ2-2|-
TGTGCCAGCAGGTTCGGACTAGCGGGGGGAAACACCGGGGAGCTGTTTTTT
CASRFGLAGGNTGELFF
>TRBV4-3|-|TRBJ2-6|-
TGCGCCAGCAGCCCTCAACGGAGGGGTTCTGGGGCCAACGTCCTGACTTTC
CASSPQRRGSGANVLTF
>TRBV6-5|TRBD1|TRBJ1-5|-
TGTGCCAGCAGGTCGACAGGGGGCGGCAATCAGCCCCAGCATTTT
CASRSTGGGNQPQHF
>TRBV6-5|-|TRBJ2-7|few
TGTGCCGGCGGGACTCAGCACTACGAGCAGTACTTC
CAGGTQHYEQYF
>TRBV9|-|TRBJ1-1|-
TGTGCCAGCAGCGTAGTAAGCGGCACTGAAGCTTTCTTT
CASSVVSGTEAFF
>TRBV28|TRBD2|TRBJ2-7|-
TGTGCCAGCGTAACTAGCGGGGGGACCTACGAGCAGTACTTC
CASVTSGGTYEQYF
>TRBV5-6|-|TRBJ1-5|-
TGTGCCAGCAGCTTGGGAGGTGGGCAGCCCCAGCATTTT
CASSLGGGQPQHF
>TRBV11-2|-|TRBJ1-6|-
TGTGCCAGCAGCTTAAGGGGAAGCTCCTATAATTCACCCCTCCACTTT
CASSLRGSSYNSPLHF
>TRBV27|-|TRBJ2-7|many
TGTGCCAGCAGTTCCTACTACGAGCAGTACTTC
CASSSYYEQYF